This T cell receptor (beta chain) was captured in a study of blood T cell repertoires in COVID-19 (dated by TCRdb to 2018 to 2021). At the level of the whole study: Collaborator samples came from the United States, Italy and Spain and covered acute and convalescent phases of COVID-19. The material from the prospective study consisted of cDNA or gDNA derived from T cells, B-cell-depleted T cells, or PBMCs. Deeply sampled blood TCRbeta repertoires from subjects exposed to, actively infected with, or recovered from COVID-19 were included in the dataset. A freely available public database, intended as a resource for researchers studying the immune response to SARS-CoV-2, is where the repertoires were released. The samples were drawn from the first 160 participants of the ongoing ImmuneRACE study and from more than 1,000 subjects provided by 6 global collaborators. The sample metadata nearly always contained a de-identified subject ID, COVID-19 status, age in years and sex. Where available, HLA class I and class II types were obtained from metadata supplied by the sample provider rather than from assay-based typing. What the research found in general, with its limitations: How much clinical and demographic metadata was included differed by source and by participant, and the metadata was provided uncurated.

Concerning this clone itself: The antigen this receptor binds is unknown. No per-base quality is available; no much larger clone lies one base away.

Including cysteine and phenylalanine, the CDR3 has 14 amino acids. Only the CDR3 DNA is retained, 42 bases long and in frame from the first base. CDR1 and CDR2 were assigned from the germline V gene as MNHEY and SVGAGI. Trimming takes 8 bases from V and 4 bases from J, and the germline ends sit 12 bases apart. The collaborating institutions used their own protocols to collect whole blood in K2EDTA tubes. Collaborator samples were shipped for TCRbeta analysis as frozen whole blood, isolated PBMCs, or DNA extracted from either sample type. The immunoSEQ Assay, a bias-controlled multiplex PCR, was used to amplify TCRbeta CDR3 regions from genomic DNA. The original pipeline was this. The number of nucleated cells in each sample was estimated by amplification of reference gene primers within the assay. Sequence reads were collapsed and filtered to measure the absolute abundance of every unique TCRbeta CDR3 rearrangement. Productive Simpson clonality was computed per sample as the square root of Simpson's diversity index over productive rearrangements. TCRdb retrieved this table from immuneACCESS and kept in-frame rearrangements only. Not all clones are present; in checked studies, unresolved V genes account for under half, and no reason is known for the remainder. Clone size and the V and J calls come from that table; the DNA yielded D and trimming. Counted in this sample were around 97,000 clones; 88% of them appeared once. The ten largest clones add up to about 3.5% of the sample.

The sequencing input was peripheral blood. The receptor chain draws on TRBV6-5 and TRBJ2-6; possibly the D gene is TRBD1, per 5 matching bases. This clonotype was obtained from a human donor in a cohort sampled during active COVID-19. The DNA sequence is as follows: TGTGCCAGCGCCTCAGGGTACGGGGCCAACGTCCTGACTTTC. This translates into CASASGYGANVLTF.